The clone carrying this T cell receptor beta chain was detected only a few times. This CDR3 comprises 14 residues. V was shortened by 4 bases and J by 2 bases, with 12 bases between the two germline ends. Germline V lookup: CDR1 MNHNS, CDR2 SASEGT. This sample was taken from a study of OX40 agonist ivuxolimab in advanced cancers. Study-wide background: Across the patients, intravenous ivuxolimab was delivered every 2 weeks at 0.01 to 10 mg/kg.

Profiled with immunoSEQ multiplex PCR; TCRdb holds only in-frame clones, not every one. The table records 70,000 to 95,000 clones, about nine tenths of them present only once. The specimen was CD4+ or CD8+ T cells sorted from blood, collected in a trial of the OX40 agonist ivuxolimab. This clonotype was sampled from an adult with an advanced solid tumor such as melanoma, head and neck, liver or kidney cancer. The rearrangement links TRBV6-1 to TRBJ2-7; tentative D call: TRBD1 (5 bases). The DNA of the CDR3 is TGTGCCAGCAGTGTGTCGACAGCCACCTACGAGCAGTACTTC. Translation gives CASSVSTATYEQYF.